This T cell receptor beta chain was observed in a study of T cell responses to AZD1222 COVID-19 vaccine. CDR3 length equals 15 residues. Looked up from germline, CDR1 is DFQATT and CDR2 is SNEGSKA (reference sequence). The V end lost 3 bases, the J end lost 1 base, and 15 bases lay between the germline ends. The table came from immunoSEQ multiplex PCR; TCRdb's copy has only in-frame clones and leaves some out. This sample carries 150,000 to 200,000 clones, roughly 94% of them seen once, and the ten largest clones take around 4%. Concerning this clone itself: Its antigen is still unknown.

General observations from the study: Spike-specific TCR breadth and depth were elevated following two AZD1222 doses. Distributed over spike, vaccine-associated CD4 TCRs predominated at 160-218 and 743-854. Donor demographics were predominantly white British with a female majority; clonal diversity may be underestimated.

The source was peripheral blood, collected on day 0 of MenACWY control vaccination. The TCR originated in an adult in good health. The rearrangement links TRBV20-1 to TRBJ2-5; TRBD2 might be the D (5 bases). The DNA of the CDR3 is TGCAGTGCTAGTGTTTCGGGGTTCGTCCAAGAGACCCAGTACTTC. This encodes CSASVSGFVQETQYF.